Following are 6 T cell receptor beta chains from one sample sequenced in a study of shared clonotypes between healthy human individuals. Profiled with immunoSEQ multiplex PCR; TCRdb holds only in-frame clones, not every one. Here the sample spans 1,500,000 or so clones, approximately 96% being singletons. Source material: naive CD4+ T cells sorted from blood. As to subset: CD45RA+ positively selected. All receptors derive from a man aged 25-45 years in good health.

This rearrangement joins TRBV5-4 to TRBJ1-4; no clear D gene. Trimming removed 0 bases from V and 8 bases from J, with 20 bases in between. Germline V gives CDR1 SGHNT, CDR2 YYREEE (reference sequence). CDR3 length: 17 amino acids. DNA for the CDR3: TGTGCCAGCAGCTTGGGATTAAATGCCGGGCCCCTGGAAAAACTGTTTTTT. Protein sequence: CASSLGLNAGPLEKLFF.

The chain uses TRBV5-4 and TRBJ2-4, with D maybe TRBD2 (6 bases). The germline CDR1 and CDR2 sequences are SGHNT and YYREEE (reference sequence). V was clipped by 5 bases and J by 8 bases, with 11 bases between them. The CDR3 consists of 12 residues. The CDR3 is CASREGPDIQYF. In DNA form, the CDR3 reads TGTGCCAGCAGGGAGGGACCGGACATTCAGTACTTC.

V is TRBV5-1 and J is TRBJ2-3; TRBD1 aligns across 7 bases. This CDR3 has 14 amino acids. After removal of 4 bases from V and 0 bases from J, the junction contained 2 bases not matched to a gene. Germline V CDR1 and CDR2: SGHRS, YFSETQ. CDR3 coding DNA: TGCGCCAGCAGCACGGGACAGAGCACAGATACGCAGTATTTT. Protein sequence: CASSTGQSTDTQYF. The complete variable domain, with remaining parts taken from reference TRBV5-1 and TRBJ2-3, reads KAGVTQTPRYLIKTRGQQVTLSCSPISGHRSVSWYQQTPGQGLQFLFEYFSETQRNKGNFPGRFSGRQFSNSRSEMNVSTLELGDSALYLCASSTGQSTDTQYFGPGTRLTVL.

J is TRBJ2-1 and V is TRBV2, with D hard to call. V lost 3 bases, J lost 7 bases, and 10 bases lay in between. The CDR3 extends over 13 amino acids. Germline V CDR1 and CDR2: SNHLY, FYNNEI. CDR3 residues: CASSDAMGNEQFF. CDR3 coding DNA: TGTGCCAGCAGTGACGCGATGGGGAATGAGCAGTTCTTC.

The V and J genes are TRBV4-3 and TRBJ2-2; 13 nucleotides match TRBD2. CDR3 length equals 17 residues. J gave up 2 bases and V 0 bases, and 0 bases lay outside the gene matches. Germline loops: CDR1 LGHNA, CDR2 YSLEER. The CDR3, as DNA: TGCGCCAGCAGCCAAGAGGGACTAGCGGGAAACACCGGGGAGCTGTTTTTT. Its protein is CASSQEGLAGNTGELFF.

The sample holds one count of this clone. The chain has TRBV11-3 and TRBJ1-5; 7 bases align to TRBD1. Looked up from germline, CDR1 is SGHNT and CDR2 is YENEEA. The CDR3 runs to 19 residues. After removal of 2 bases from V and 4 bases from J, the junction contained 17 bases not matched to a gene. The chain's CDR3 is CASSLLPGTDTNHNQPQHF. The CDR3 coding sequence is TGTGCCAGCAGCTTATTGCCAGGGACAGACACAAATCATAATCAGCCCCAGCATTTT.